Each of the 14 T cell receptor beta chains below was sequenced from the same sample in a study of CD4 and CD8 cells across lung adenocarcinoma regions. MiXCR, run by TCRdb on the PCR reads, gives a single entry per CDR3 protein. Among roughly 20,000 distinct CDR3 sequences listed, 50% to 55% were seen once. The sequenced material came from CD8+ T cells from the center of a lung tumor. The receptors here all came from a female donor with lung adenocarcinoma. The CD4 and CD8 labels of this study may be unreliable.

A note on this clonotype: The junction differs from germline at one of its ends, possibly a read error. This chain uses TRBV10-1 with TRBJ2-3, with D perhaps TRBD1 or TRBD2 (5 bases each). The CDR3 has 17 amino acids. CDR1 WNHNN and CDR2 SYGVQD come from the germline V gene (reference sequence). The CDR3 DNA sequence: TGCGCCAGCAGTGAGGCCGACGGGGCGGGTGAACAAGATACGCAGTATTTC. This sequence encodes CASSEADGAGEQDTQYF.

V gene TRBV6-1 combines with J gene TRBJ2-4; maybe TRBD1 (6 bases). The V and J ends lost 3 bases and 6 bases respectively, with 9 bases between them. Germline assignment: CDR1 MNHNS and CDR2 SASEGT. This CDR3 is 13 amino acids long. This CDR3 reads CASSDRGGNIQYF. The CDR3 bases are TGTGCCAGCAGTGACAGGGGTGGAAACATTCAGTACTTC.

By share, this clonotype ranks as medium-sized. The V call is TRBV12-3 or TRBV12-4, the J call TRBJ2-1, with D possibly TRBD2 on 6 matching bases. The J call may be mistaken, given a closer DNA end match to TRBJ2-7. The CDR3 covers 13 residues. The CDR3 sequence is CASSFAGSYEQYV. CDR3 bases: TGTGCCAGCAGTTTTGCGGGGAGTTACGAGCAGTACGTC.

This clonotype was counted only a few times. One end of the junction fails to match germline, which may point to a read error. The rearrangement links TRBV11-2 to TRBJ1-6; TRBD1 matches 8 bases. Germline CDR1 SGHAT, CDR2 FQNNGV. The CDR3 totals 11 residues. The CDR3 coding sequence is TGTGCCAGCAGCTCCTACAGGGGGGTTTACTTT. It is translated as CASSSYRGVYF.

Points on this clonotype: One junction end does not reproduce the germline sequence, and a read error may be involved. The CDR3 coding sequence is TGTGCCCGCAGTGCTGGAGGGTGTGCGAAAGATATGCAGTATTTT. Residues: CARSAGGCAKDMQYF. The rearrangement joins TRBV6-1 to TRBJ2-3, with D perhaps TRBD2 (6 bases). Germline V gene sequence: CDR1 MNHNS, CDR2 SASEGT. The CDR3 contains 15 residues.

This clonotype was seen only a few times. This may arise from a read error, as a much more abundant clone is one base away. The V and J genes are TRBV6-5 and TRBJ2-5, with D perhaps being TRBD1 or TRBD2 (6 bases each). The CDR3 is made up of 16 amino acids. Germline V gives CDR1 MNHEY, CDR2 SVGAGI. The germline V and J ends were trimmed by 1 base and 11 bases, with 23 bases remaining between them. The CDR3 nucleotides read TGTGCCAGCAGTTACTGGGGGGCGGATGCCATAAATGAGCAGTACTTC. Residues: CASSYWGADAINEQYF.

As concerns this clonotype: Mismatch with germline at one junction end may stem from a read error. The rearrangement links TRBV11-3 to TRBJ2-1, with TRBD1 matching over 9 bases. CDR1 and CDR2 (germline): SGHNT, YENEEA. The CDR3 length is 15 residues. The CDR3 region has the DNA TGTGCCAGCAGTCTGGGGGACAGGGTCTACCATGAGCAGTTCTTC. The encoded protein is CASSLGDRVYHEQFF. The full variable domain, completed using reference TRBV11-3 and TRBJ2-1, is EAGVVQSPRYKIIEKKQPVAFWCNPISGHNTLYWYLQNLGQGPELLIRYENEEAVDDSQLPKDRFSAERLKGVDSTLKIQPAELGDSAVYLCASSLGDRVYHEQFFGPGTRLTVL.

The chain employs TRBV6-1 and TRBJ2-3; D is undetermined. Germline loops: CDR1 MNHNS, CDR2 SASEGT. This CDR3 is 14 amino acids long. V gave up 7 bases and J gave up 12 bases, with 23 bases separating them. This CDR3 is CASIWASDQETQYF. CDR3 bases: TGTGCCAGCATATGGGCTTCAGACCAAGAGACCCAGTATTTT.

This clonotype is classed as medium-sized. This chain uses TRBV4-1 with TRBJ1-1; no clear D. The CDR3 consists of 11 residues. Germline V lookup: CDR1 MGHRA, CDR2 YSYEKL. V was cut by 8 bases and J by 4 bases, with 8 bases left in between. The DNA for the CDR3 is TGCGCCAGCGGCACGGGCACTGAAGCTTTCTTT. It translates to CASGTGTEAFF.

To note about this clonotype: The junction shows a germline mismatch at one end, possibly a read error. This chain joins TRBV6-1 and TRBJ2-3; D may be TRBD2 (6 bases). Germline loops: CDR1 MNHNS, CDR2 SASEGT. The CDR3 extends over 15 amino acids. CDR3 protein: CASKAGLGGTDTQYF. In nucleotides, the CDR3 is TGTGCCAGCAAAGCGGGTCTGGGAGGCACAGATACTCAGTATTTT.

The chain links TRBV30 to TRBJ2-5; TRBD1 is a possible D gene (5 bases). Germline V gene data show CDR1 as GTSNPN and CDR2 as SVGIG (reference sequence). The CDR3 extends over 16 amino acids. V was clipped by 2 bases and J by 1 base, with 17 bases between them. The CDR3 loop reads CAWSTPRRAVQETQYF. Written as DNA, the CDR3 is TGTGCCTGGAGTACCCCGCGCAGGGCAGTCCAAGAGACCCAGTACTTC. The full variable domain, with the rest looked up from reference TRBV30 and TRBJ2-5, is SQTIHQWPATLVQPVGSPLSLECTVEGTSNPNLYWYRQAAGRGLQLLFYSVGIGQISSEVPQNLSASRPQDRQFILSSKKLLLSDSGFYLCAWSTPRRAVQETQYFGPGTRLLVL.

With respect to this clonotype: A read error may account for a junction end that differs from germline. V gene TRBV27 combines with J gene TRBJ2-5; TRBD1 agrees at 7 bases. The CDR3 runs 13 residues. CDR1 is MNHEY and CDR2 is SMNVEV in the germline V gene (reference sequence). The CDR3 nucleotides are TGTGCGAGCAGGGGGTTTGAAGAAAAGACCCAGTACTTC. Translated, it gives CASRGFEEKTQYF.

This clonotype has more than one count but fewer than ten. CDR3 amino acids: CASGPTDMQYF. In DNA form, the CDR3 reads TGTGCCAGCGGTCCTACAGATATGCAGTACTTC. This chain uses TRBV27 with TRBJ2-3; D is ambiguous. The DNA matches TRBJ2-7 better at its end, which makes the J call doubtful. The CDR3 runs 11 residues. Germline V gene lookup returns CDR1 MNHEY and CDR2 SMNVEV (reference sequence).

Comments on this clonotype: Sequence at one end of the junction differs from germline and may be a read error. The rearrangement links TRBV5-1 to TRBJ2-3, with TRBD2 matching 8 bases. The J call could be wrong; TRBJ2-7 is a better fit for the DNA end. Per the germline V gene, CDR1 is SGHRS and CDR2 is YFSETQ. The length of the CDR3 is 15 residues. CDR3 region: CGSGGGLWGNSTQYF. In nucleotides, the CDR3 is TGCGGCAGCGGCGGGGGGCTGTGGGGCAATTCCACGCAGTACTTC.